This TCR beta chain was recorded in a study of blood T cell repertoires in COVID-19. Study in general: From the United States, Italy and Spain came samples of acute and convalescent COVID-19. Nucleic acid was either cDNA or gDNA, and it came from T cells, B-cell-depleted T cells, or PBMCs.

With 3 bases clipped from V and 0 bases from J, the junction kept 5 bases outside the gene matches. The CDR3 consists of 15 residues. Germline assignment: CDR1 LGHNA and CDR2 YSLEER. Original handling: Nucleated cell number was recorded as an estimate derived from reference gene primer amplification. This table comes from immunoSEQ multiplex PCR, and its TCRdb copy is limited to in-frame clones, with some not included. The V and J calls and clone size are taken from that table; D and trimming were inferred from the DNA. The data hold 40,000 to 45,000 clones, with around nine tenths observed a single time.

Sequenced sample: peripheral blood. This sequence originates from a middle-aged man with active COVID-19. V is TRBV4-3 and J is TRBJ2-7; 7 nucleotides match TRBD1. CDR3 loop: CASSQETGPSYEQYF. In nucleotides, the CDR3 is TGCGCCAGCAGCCAGGAGACAGGGCCCTCCTACGAGCAGTACTTC.